These 5 T cell receptor beta chains were sequenced from one sample in a study of T cell clones after liver transplantation. Only in-frame clones appear in the TCRdb table, and some are missing; sequencing was by immunoSEQ multiplex PCR. The sample lists tens of thousands of clones, approximately 70% seen once, with less than 3.5% in the top ten. The sequencing here drew on CD4+ T cells from blood, taken at the approximately 15-month timepoint. The receptor source for this set is a human patient who received a liver transplant. Some T cells may originate from the graft donor.

This clone has just a few counts. The chain recombines TRBV5-1 with TRBJ2-2; D is ambiguous. The germline CDR1 and CDR2 sequences are SGHRS and YFSETQ. The CDR3 contains 15 residues. The germline V and J ends were trimmed by 0 bases and 4 bases, with 10 bases remaining between them. The CDR3 sequence is CASSLGQIFTGELFF. Written as DNA, the CDR3 is TGCGCCAGCAGCTTGGGGCAGATTTTCACCGGGGAGCTGTTTTTT.

A few counts support this clone. J is TRBJ2-3 and V is TRBV28; tentatively, D is TRBD2 (7 bases). V shed 6 bases and J shed 3 bases, with 16 bases lying between them. The CDR3 sequence is 15 residues long. Looked up from germline, CDR1 is MDHEN and CDR2 is SYDVKM. CDR3 DNA: TGTGCCAGCAGAGTAGGGGGGGAGGCGACAGATACGCAGTATTTT. It codes for CASRVGGEATDTQYF.

This chain joins TRBV6-1 and TRBJ2-7, with D perhaps matching TRBD2 (6 bases). Trimming removed 3 bases from V and 2 bases from J, with 8 bases in between. Per the germline V gene, CDR1 is MNHNS and CDR2 is SASEGT. The CDR3 runs to 13 residues. The CDR3 DNA is TGTGCCAGCAGTGAGGGGGGACCCTACGAGCAGTACTTC. Protein product: CASSEGGPYEQYF.

The V and J genes are TRBV18 and TRBJ2-1, with 9 bases that match TRBD1. The CDR3 length is 17 residues. J gave up 4 bases and V 6 bases, and 13 bases lay outside the gene matches. CDR1 and CDR2 from the germline V gene are KGHSH and LQKENI. The CDR3 spells CASSPEELGQGYNEQFF. The CDR3 DNA reads as TGTGCCAGCTCCCCAGAGGAATTGGGACAGGGATACAATGAGCAGTTCTTC.

CDR3 protein: CASSYSMGTGGAFF. CDR3 DNA sequence: TGTGCCAGCAGTTACTCGATGGGCACCGGAGGAGCTTTCTTT. This rearrangement joins TRBV6-5 to TRBJ1-1; D not resolved. Trimming took off 0 bases at V and 10 bases at J, with 15 bases between the two ends. The CDR3 consists of 14 residues. Looked up from germline, CDR1 is MNHEY and CDR2 is SVGAGI.